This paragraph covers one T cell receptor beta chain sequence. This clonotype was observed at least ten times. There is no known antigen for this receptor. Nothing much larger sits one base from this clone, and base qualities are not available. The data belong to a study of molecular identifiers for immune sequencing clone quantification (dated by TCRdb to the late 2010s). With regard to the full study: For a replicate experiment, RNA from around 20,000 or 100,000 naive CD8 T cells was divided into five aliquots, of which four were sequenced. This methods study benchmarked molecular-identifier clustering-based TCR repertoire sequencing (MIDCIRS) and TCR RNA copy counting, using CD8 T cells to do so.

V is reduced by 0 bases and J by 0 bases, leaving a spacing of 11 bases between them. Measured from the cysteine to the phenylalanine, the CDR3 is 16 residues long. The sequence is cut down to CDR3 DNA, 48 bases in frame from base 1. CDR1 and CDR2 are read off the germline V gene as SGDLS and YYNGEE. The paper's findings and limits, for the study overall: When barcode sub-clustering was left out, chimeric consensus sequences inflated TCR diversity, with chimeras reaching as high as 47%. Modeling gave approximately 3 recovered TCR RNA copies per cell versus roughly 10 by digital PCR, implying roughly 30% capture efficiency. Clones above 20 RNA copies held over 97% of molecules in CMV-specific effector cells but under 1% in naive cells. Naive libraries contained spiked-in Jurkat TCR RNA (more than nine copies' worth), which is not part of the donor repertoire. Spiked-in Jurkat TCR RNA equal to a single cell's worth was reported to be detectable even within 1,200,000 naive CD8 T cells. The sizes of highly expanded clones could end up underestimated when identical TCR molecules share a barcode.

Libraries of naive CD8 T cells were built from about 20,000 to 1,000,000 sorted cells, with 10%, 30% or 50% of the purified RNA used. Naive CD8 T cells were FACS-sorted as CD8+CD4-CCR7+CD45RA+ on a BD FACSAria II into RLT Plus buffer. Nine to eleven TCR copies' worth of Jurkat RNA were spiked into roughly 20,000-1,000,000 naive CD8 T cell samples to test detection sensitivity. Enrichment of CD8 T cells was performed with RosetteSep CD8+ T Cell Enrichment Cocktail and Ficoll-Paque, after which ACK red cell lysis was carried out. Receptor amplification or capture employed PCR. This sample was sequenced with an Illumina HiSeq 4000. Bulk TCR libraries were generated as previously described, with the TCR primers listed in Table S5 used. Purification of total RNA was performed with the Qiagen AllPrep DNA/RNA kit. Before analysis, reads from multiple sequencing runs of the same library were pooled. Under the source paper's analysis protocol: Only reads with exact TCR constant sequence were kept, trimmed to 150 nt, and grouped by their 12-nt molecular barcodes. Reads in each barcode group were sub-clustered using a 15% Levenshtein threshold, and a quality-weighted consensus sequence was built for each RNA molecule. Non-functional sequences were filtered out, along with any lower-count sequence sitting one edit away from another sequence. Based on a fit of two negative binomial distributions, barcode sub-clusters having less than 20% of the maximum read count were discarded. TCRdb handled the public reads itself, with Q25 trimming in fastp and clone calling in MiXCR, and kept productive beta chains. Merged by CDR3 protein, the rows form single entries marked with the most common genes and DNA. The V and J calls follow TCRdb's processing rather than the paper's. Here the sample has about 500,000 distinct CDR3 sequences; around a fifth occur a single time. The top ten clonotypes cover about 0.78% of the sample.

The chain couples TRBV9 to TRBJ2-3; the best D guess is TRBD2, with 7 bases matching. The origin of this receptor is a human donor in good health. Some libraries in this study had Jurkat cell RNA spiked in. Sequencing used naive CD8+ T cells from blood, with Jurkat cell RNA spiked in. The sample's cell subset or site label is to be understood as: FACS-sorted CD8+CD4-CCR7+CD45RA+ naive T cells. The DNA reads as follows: TGTGCCAGCAGCGTAGCCGGGGGGCCTAGCACAGATACGCAGTATTTT. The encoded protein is CASSVAGGPSTDTQYF.